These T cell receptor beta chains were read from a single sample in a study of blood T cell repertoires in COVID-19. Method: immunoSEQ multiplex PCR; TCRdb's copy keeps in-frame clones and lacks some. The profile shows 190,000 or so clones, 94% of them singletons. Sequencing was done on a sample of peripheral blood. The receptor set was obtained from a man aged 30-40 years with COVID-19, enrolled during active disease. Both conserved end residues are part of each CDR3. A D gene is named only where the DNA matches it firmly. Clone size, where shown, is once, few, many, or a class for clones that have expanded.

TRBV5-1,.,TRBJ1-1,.,CASSLGTSVVTEAFF,TGCGCCAGCAGCTTGGGTACGTCGGTAGTCACTGAAGCTTTCTTT
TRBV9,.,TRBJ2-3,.,CASSVVPSVVVDTQYF,TGTGCCAGCAGCGTAGTCCCTAGCGTGGTGGTGGATACGCAGTATTTT
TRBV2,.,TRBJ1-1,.,CASSVSPPWTPNTEAFF,TGTGCCAGCAGTGTTTCGCCACCGTGGACACCGAACACTGAAGCTTTCTTT
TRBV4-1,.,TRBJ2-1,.,CASSLRTVAYNEQFF,TGCGCCAGCAGCCTACGGACAGTAGCCTACAATGAGCAGTTCTTC
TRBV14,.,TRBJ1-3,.,CASSQEGSGLGNTIYF,TGTGCCAGCAGCCAAGAAGGGTCGGGATTAGGAAACACCATATATTTT
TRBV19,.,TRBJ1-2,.,CASRIMGAPNYGYTF,TGTGCCAGTAGGATCATGGGGGCTCCCAACTATGGCTACACCTTC
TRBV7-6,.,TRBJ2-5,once,CASSFLKDRTRETQYF,TGTGCCAGCAGCTTTCTAAAAGACAGGACCAGGGAGACCCAGTACTTC
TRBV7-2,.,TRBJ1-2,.,CASSLGSHANYGYTF,TGTGCCAGCAGCTTAGGGAGTCACGCTAACTATGGCTACACCTTC
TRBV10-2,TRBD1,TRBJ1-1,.,CASSVVGQSGRSNTEAFF,TGCGCCAGCAGTGTGGTGGGACAGAGTGGAAGGTCTAACACTGAAGCTTTCTTT
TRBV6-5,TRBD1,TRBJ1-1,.,CASSYSDRGDSAFF,TGTGCCAGCAGTTACTCGGACAGGGGTGATTCGGCTTTCTTT
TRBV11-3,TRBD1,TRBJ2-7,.,CASSLGQGPSYEQYF,TGTGCCAGCAGCCTCGGACAGGGACCCTCCTACGAGCAGTACTTC
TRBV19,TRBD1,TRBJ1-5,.,CASSQGALQPQHF,TGTGCCAGTAGCCAGGGGGCCCTTCAGCCCCAGCATTTT
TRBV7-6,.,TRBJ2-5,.,CASSFSPPPETQYF,TGTGCCAGCAGCTTTAGCCCACCTCCAGAGACCCAGTACTTC
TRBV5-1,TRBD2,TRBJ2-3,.,CASSLVSVRAGAHTQYF,TGCGCCAGCAGCTTGGTTTCGGTCAGAGCGGGGGCCCATACGCAGTATTTT
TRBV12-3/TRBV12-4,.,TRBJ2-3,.,CASTSGGGRYF,TGTGCCAGCACCTCAGGAGGCGGACGTTATTTT
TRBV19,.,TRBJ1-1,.,CASSVEGRNTEAFF,TGTGCCAGTAGTGTAGAGGGGAGGAACACTGAAGCTTTCTTT
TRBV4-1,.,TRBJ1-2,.,CASSQAGSRYGYTF,TGCGCCAGCAGCCAAGCGGGAAGCCGCTATGGCTACACCTTC
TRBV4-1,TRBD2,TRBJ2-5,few,CASSPRTILAGSQETQYF,TGCGCCAGCAGCCCCCGGACCATTCTAGCGGGGAGCCAAGAGACCCAGTACTTC
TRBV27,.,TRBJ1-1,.,CASSQYRVPGNTEAFF,TGTGCCAGCAGTCAATACAGGGTTCCGGGGAACACTGAAGCTTTCTTT
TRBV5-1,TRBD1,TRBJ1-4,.,CASSPGQLNEKLFF,TGCGCCAGCAGCCCGGGACAGCTTAATGAAAAACTGTTTTTT
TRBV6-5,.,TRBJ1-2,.,CASSYRGVKNYGYTF,TGTGCCAGCAGCTACCGGGGGGTGAAAAACTATGGCTACACCTTC
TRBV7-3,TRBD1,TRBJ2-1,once,CASSSTGGPTYNEQFF,TGTGCCAGCAGCTCGACAGGGGGCCCAACCTACAATGAGCAGTTCTTC
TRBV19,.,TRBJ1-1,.,CASSRQGNTEAFF,TGTGCCAGTAGCCGGCAGGGGAACACTGAAGCTTTCTTT
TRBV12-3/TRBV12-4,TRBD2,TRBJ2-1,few,CASSLFVRGGQFF,TGTGCCAGCAGTTTATTTGTGCGGGGGGGGCAGTTCTTC
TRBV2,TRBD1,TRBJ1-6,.,CASNGQAGSGSPLHF,TGTGCCAGCAACGGACAGGCGGGTTCTGGTTCACCCCTCCACTTT
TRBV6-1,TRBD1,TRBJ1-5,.,CASSGAPTGIGNQPQHF,TGTGCCAGCAGTGGAGCCCCGACAGGGATAGGAAATCAGCCCCAGCATTTT
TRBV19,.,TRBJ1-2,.,CASGGSLGYTF,TGTGCCAGTGGCGGATCCCTTGGCTACACCTTC